This T cell receptor (beta chain) was captured in a study of neoadjuvant anti-PD-1 for oral cavity cancer (dated by TCRdb to 2020 to 2023). Study-level background: Three to four biweekly doses of nivolumab at 3 mg/kg were mostly administered to patients before curative-intent surgical resection. A fourth nivolumab dose was given around day 43 to patients without progression, and definitive surgical resection was performed in those patients on days 50-56. Under RECIST 1.1, a patient counted as a responder if showing complete response, partial response or stable disease, and as a non-responder if showing progression. There were about a dozen patients in the parent correlative cohort, and the response rate was around 35%. The research as a whole found: After neoadjuvant nivolumab, significantly higher T cell clonality (Gini index) was found within PBMCs in non-responders than in responders. Higher pretreatment blood TCRbeta clonality and lower post-treatment tumor TCRbeta clonality were correlated with higher pretreatment blood Treg/Th17 ratios. The TCR analyses had only a few patients in each response group, and the authors called for validation in larger cohorts.

From cysteine to phenylalanine, the CDR3 is 15 amino acids long. Only the CDR3 region is kept as DNA, spanning 45 bases read in frame from base 1. The germline V gene yields LGHNA for CDR1 and YSLEER for CDR2. V is shortened by 0 bases, J by 0 bases, and the region joining them spans 6 bases. This specimen's time point label, interpreted: after neoadjuvant nivolumab, at surgical resection. None of the patients had received prior systemic or radiation treatment, and all were newly diagnosed with stage II-IVA oral cavity squamous cell carcinoma. Everyone in the cohort had locally advanced, HPV-negative oral cavity squamous cell carcinoma. Peripheral blood mononuclear cells were analyzed directly, without maintenance or expansion in culture. The samples were obtained from a longitudinal correlative study of a single-arm phase II trial testing neoadjuvant nivolumab in oral cavity squamous cell carcinoma. Subject-matched pre- and post-treatment PBMCs and tumors from three responders and three non-responders underwent genomic DNA-based TCRbeta sequencing. Peripheral blood mononuclear cells were drawn once before nivolumab treatment and a second time after treatment, when surgery took place. The Maxwell RSC DNA from Cells kit was used to isolate genomic DNA from PBMCs.

For deep sequencing, each PBMC sample was run in six replicates, with libraries mostly built from 400 to 500 ng of input genomic DNA. The immunoSEQ hsTCRbeta kit was used to prepare TCRbeta libraries, following the manufacturer's instructions. Sequencing of the completed libraries took place using an Illumina NovaSeq 6000 S4 flow cell after they had been pooled to roughly 3.2 nM. The authors' analysis ran thus. The immunoSEQ Analyzer was used for raw data preprocessing and quality control. The analysis was restricted to productive rearrangements, with each unique CDR3 amino acid sequence defining a clonotype. Repertoire clonality was estimated as the Gini-Simpson index, which was calculated using the R package tcR. Student's t test was used to compare Gini indices, while Pearson correlation assessed associations with tumor size change. Imported from immuneACCESS, the table was reduced by TCRdb to in-frame sequences with V and J called. These copies leave out some clones; in studies compared against another copy, an unresolved V gene accounts for under half, and the cause of the remainder is not known. V, J and clone size are those of that table, while D and trimming were read from the DNA. Present in this sample are more than 25,000 clones, around four fifths of which were seen just once. The ten largest clones take up about 3.4% of the sample.

A remark on this clone: Its recognized antigen is unknown. Within one base of it there is no much larger clone, and no base qualities were kept.

The sequenced sample was PBMCs, obtained after nivolumab (anti-PD-1) treatment. The rearrangement joined TRBV4-3 to TRBJ2-1, with the D gene not confidently named. The clonotype was recovered from a person between 40 and 85 years old with oral cavity squamous cell carcinoma. For the CDR3, the sequence is CASSQEPSSYNEQFF. Read as DNA, the sequence is TGCGCCAGCAGCCAAGAACCTAGCTCCTACAATGAGCAGTTCTTC.